These T cell receptor beta chains were read from a single sample in a study of blood T cells in healthy people across ages. One entry per CDR3 protein, called by TCRdb with MiXCR from the 5' RACE reads. The sample shows roughly 1,100,000 distinct CDR3 sequences, under 30% of them seen only once. This same sample was also part of a study on T cells of mothers and their children.

Input material: blood. The receptors were sampled from a girl aged 2 to 9 in good health. The CDR3 runs from the conserved cysteine through the conserved F or W. Fields, in order: J gene, D gene, V gene, clone size, CDR3 DNA, CDR3 protein. The D gene is left open where the match is weak. Clone size is shown for a subset of rows, as once, few, many or a class of expanded clone.

TRBJ1-2 - TRBV10-3 - TGTGCCATCATGGGGGGGCTGGAGAACTATGGCTACACCTTC CAIMGGLENYGYTF
TRBJ1-3 - TRBV29-1 - TGCAGCGTTGGCAGCCTCTCTGGAAACACCATATATTTT CSVGSLSGNTIYF
TRBJ1-2 - TRBV7-9 many TGTGCCAGCAGCCCGGACAGCCCAAACCTCTATGGCTACACCTTC CASSPDSPNLYGYTF
TRBJ2-1 - TRBV6-6 - TGTGCCAGCAGTTACGGGTACCTCCAATCGGCGGAGAATGAGCAGTTCTTC CASSYGYLQSAENEQFF
TRBJ2-7 - TRBV12-3/TRBV12-4 - TGTGCCAGCACCACCACCCCTCTCCACGAGCAGTACTTC CASTTTPLHEQYF
TRBJ2-7 - TRBV4-1 once TGCGCCAGCAGCCAAGAAGGGACAACCTACGAGCAGTACTTC CASSQEGTTYEQYF
TRBJ2-1 TRBD1 TRBV12-3/TRBV12-4 - TGTGCCAGCAGTCCCGGGACAGAGTCCAACAATGAGCAGTTCTTC CASSPGTESNNEQFF
TRBJ2-4 - TRBV27 - TGTGCCAGCAGTCTCGGAAACAAAAACATTCAGTACTTC CASSLGNKNIQYF
TRBJ1-2 - TRBV6-2/TRBV6-3 - TGTGCCAGCAGGAACCGGGACATCAACTATGGCTACACCTTC CASRNRDINYGYTF
TRBJ2-7 - TRBV4-1 once TGCGCCAGCAGCCAAGATCATCTAGCGATTACGTCCTACGAGCAGTACTTC CASSQDHLAITSYEQYF
TRBJ2-5 - TRBV5-1 - TGCGCCAGCAGCTCCGGACGGCCGGAGGAGACCCAGTACTTC CASSSGRPEETQYF
TRBJ2-3 - TRBV6-2/TRBV6-3 many TGTGCCAGCAGTGACAGAAGGGAGTCAACAGATACGCAGTATTTT CASSDRRESTDTQYF
TRBJ1-2 - TRBV9 few TGTGCCAGCAGCCCTCGTGGATCCAGTGAGGGCTACACCTTC CASSPRGSSEGYTF
TRBJ2-1 - TRBV29-1 - TGCAGCGTTGCCGCCCTCTCCTACAATGAGCGGTTCTTC CSVAALSYNERFF
TRBJ1-5 TRBD1 TRBV28 - TGTGCCAGCAGCGGACCGGGACAGGGGGCCGACCAGCCCCAGCATTTT CASSGPGQGADQPQHF
TRBJ2-7 TRBD2 TRBV6-5 few TGTGCCAGCAGAGCCCTTAGCGGGAGAGAGTCCTACGAGCAGTACTTC CASRALSGRESYEQYF
TRBJ2-2 TRBD2 TRBV13 - TGTGCCAGCAGCTTACCCCAACTAGCGGGGGGCATAAACACCGGGGAGCTGTTTTTT CASSLPQLAGGINTGELFF
TRBJ2-2 - TRBV15 few TGTGCCACCAGCAGAGATGTGGGCACCGGGGAGCTGTTTTTT CATSRDVGTGELFF
TRBJ2-7 TRBD1 TRBV3-1 - TGTGCCAGCAGCCTCGAGGGAGGGACAGGGGGTCCCGAGCAGTACTTC CASSLEGGTGGPEQYF
TRBJ2-7 TRBD2 TRBV20-1 - TGCAGTGCTAGACGTCGAACAGCGGGAGCCGACGGCGAGCAGTACTTC CSARRRTAGADGEQYF
TRBJ1-1 - TRBV7-9 - TGTGCCAGCAGCTTCTCCACGAACACTGAAGCTCTCTTT CASSFSTNTEALF
TRBJ1-1 - TRBV5-1 - TGCGCCAGCAGCACTCGACACGACACTGAAGCTTTCTTT CASSTRHDTEAFF
TRBJ2-5 - TRBV5-1 - TGCGCCAGCAGCGCGACTAGTTCGGAGACCCAGTACTTC CASSATSSETQYF
TRBJ1-2 - TRBV13 - TGTGCCAGCAGCCAAGAGATACGAGGTTACTATGGCTACACCTTC CASSQEIRGYYGYTF
TRBJ2-3 - TRBV6-5 - TGTGCCAGCCTCGGGTTAGGTGGCAAGAAAGATACGCAGTATTTT CASLGLGGKKDTQYF
TRBJ2-2 TRBD1 TRBV2 few TGTGCCAGCAGAGTGGACAGGGCTGGCGGGGAGCTGTTTTTT CASRVDRAGGELFF
TRBJ1-1 - TRBV5-1 - TGCGCCAGCAAAAGAGGAGGAGGAGGGACTGAAGCTTTCTTT CASKRGGGGTEAFF
TRBJ1-2 - TRBV20-1 - TGCAGTGGGCGGGTGACCCCCAACTATGGCTACACCTTC CSGRVTPNYGYTF
TRBJ2-5 - TRBV7-2 - TGTGCCAGCAGCTTAGCGACCGCAAACCTAAAAGAGACCCAGTACTTC CASSLATANLKETQYF
TRBJ1-1 TRBD1 TRBV5-1 - TGCGCCAGCAGCTTGGGCTTCGGTACAGGGGGCGCGAACACTGAAGCTTTCTTT CASSLGFGTGGANTEAFF
TRBJ2-7 TRBD2 TRBV27 few TGTGCCAGCAGTCTACTTCAGCGGGATTACGAGCAGTACTTC CASSLLQRDYEQYF
TRBJ2-2 - TRBV7-8 - TGTGCCAGCAGCCCCCACCCCTCGGGCACCGGGGAGCTGTTTTTT CASSPHPSGTGELFF